The present TCR beta chain was sequenced within a study of long-term antiretroviral therapy in people with HIV. Study-wide results and limits: Pre-ART expanded clones dominated the repertoire at every time point. Transplant donor controls retained higher diversity, though diversity increased after ART.

The germline CDR1 and CDR2 sequences are SGDLS and YYNGEE. The CDR3 has 17 residues. V shed 4 bases and J shed 5 bases, with 24 bases lying between them. Version v3.0 of the immunoSEQ assay was performed at survey level. Sequenced by immunoSEQ multiplex PCR; TCRdb stores in-frame clones only, minus some. This sample has about 22,000 clones, with approximately 80% found just once. Turning to this clone: Its target is not known.

V usage is TRBV9 and J usage is TRBJ1-2; D possibly corresponds to TRBD1 (6 bases). The sample here was unsorted PBMCs, taken 1.6 years after starting antiretroviral therapy. The receptor was derived from a man aged 35-49 years with HIV. In DNA form, the CDR3 reads TGTGCCAGCAGCCCCGATTGGCAGGGGTTAATGCGGTATGGCTACACCTTC. Protein product: CASSPDWQGLMRYGYTF.